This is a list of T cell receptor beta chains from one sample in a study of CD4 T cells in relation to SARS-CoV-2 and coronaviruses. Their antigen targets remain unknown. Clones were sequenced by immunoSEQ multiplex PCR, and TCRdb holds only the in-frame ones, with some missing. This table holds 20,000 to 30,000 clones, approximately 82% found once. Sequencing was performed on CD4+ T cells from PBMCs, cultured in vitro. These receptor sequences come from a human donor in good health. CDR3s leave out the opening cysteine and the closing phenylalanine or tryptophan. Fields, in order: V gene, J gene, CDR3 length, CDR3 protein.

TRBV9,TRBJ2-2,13,ASSVTGLGTGELF
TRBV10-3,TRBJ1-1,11,AISVRKNTEAF
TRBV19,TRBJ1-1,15,ASSIDRGQISNTEAF
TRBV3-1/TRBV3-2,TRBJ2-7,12,ASSQGVGAREQY
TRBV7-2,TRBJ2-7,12,ASSLASASVEQY
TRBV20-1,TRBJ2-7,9,SASTSYEQY
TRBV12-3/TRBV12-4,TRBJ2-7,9,ASSSLYEQY
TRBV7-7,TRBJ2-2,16,ASSFRERLAGNTGELF
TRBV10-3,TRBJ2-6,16,AIRKTGDQPSGANVLT
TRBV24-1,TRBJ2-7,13,ATSVGTGASYEQY
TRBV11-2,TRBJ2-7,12,ASSPQTGGYEQY
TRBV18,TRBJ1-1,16,ASSPPNFRQPLNTEAF
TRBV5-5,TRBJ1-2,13,ASSPSSQANYGYT
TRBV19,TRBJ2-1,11,ASRETNGRGQF
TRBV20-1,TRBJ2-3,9,SASGTDTQY
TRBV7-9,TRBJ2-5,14,ASSSGDRGRIETQY
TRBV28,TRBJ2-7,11,ATHDGGAGRQY
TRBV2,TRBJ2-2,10,ASKASTGELF
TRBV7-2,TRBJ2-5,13,ASSLGSGRAETQY
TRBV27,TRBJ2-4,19,ASSPSSLRVGLALAKNIQY
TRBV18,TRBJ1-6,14,ASSLRTDRRESPLH
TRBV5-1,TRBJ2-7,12,ASSPGLAGGEQY
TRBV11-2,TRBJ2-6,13,ASSISLSGANVLT
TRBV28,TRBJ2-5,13,ASSLVTGGRETQY
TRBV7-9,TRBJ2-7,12,ASSSTNTRYEQY
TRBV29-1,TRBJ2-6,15,SVGRQKTSSGANVLT
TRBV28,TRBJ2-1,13,ASSFEAGGPNEQF
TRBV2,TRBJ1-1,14,ASSDSLKFEVAEAF
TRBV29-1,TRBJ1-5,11,SVEEGSNQPQH
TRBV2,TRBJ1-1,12,ASTFHGQGTEAF
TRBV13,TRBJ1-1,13,ASSATGGGRTEAF
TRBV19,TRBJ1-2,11,ASSTDSNYGYT
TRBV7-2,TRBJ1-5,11,ASSFKGDQPQH
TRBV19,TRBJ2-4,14,ASSILAGGPKNIQY
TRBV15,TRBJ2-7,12,ATSRDTGDYEQY
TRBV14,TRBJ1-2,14,ASSQDRNAGAYGYT
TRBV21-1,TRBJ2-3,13,ASSARGGAKDTQY